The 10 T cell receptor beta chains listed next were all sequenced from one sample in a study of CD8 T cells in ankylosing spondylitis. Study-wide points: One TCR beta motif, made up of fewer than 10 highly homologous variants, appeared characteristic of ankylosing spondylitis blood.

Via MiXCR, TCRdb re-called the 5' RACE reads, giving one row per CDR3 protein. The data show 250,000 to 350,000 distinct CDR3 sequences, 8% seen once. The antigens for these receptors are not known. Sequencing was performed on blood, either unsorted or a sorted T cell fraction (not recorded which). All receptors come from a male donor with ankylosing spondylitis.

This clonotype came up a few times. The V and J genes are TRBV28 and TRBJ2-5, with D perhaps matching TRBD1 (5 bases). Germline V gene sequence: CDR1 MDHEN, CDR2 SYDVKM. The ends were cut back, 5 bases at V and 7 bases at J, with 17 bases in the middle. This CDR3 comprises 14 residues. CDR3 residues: CASSPPQGRVTQYF. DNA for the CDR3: TGTGCCAGCAGTCCGCCCCAGGGTCGTGTGACCCAGTACTTC. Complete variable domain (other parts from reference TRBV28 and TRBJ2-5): DVKVTQSSRYLVKRTGEKVFLECVQDMDHENMFWYRQDPGLGLRLIYFSYDVKMKEKGDIPEGYSVSREKKERFSLILESASTNQTSMYLCASSPPQGRVTQYFGPGTRLLVL.

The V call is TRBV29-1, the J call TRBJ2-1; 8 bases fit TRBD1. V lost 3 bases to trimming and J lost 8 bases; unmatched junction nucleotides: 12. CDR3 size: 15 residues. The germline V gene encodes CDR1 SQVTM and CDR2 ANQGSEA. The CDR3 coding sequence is TGCAGCGTTGAGGCGGACAGGGTCCTTATCGATGAGCAGTTCTTC. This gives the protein CSVEADRVLIDEQFF.

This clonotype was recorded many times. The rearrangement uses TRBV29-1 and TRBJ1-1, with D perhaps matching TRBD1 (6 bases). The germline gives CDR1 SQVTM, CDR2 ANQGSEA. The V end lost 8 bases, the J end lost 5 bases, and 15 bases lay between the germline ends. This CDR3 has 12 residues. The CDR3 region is CSLQGLETEAFF. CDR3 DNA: TGCAGCTTACAGGGATTAGAGACTGAAGCTTTCTTT.

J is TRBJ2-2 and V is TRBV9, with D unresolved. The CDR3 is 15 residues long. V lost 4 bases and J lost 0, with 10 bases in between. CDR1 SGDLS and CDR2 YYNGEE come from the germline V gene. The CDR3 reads CASSLHDSNTGELFF. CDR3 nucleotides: TGTGCCAGCAGCTTACATGACTCGAACACCGGGGAGCTGTTTTTT.

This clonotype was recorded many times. CDR3 DNA: TGTGCCAGCAGCGTGGGACTATTACTAGCCAAAAACATTCAGTACTTC. It is translated as CASSVGLLLAKNIQYF. The chain couples TRBV7-2 to TRBJ2-4; 7 nucleotides align to TRBD2. The length of the CDR3 is 16 residues. The J segment lost 0 bases and the V segment lost 5 bases, leaving 7 bases of the junction unmatched. CDR1 is SGHTA and CDR2 is FQGNSA in the germline V gene. Filled out from reference TRBV7-2 and TRBJ2-4, the complete variable domain reads GAGVSQSPSNKVTEKGKDVELRCDPISGHTALYWYRQSLGQGLEFLIYFQGNSAPDKSGLPSDRFSAERTGGSVSTLTIQRTQQEDSAVYLCASSVGLLLAKNIQYFGAGTRLSVL.

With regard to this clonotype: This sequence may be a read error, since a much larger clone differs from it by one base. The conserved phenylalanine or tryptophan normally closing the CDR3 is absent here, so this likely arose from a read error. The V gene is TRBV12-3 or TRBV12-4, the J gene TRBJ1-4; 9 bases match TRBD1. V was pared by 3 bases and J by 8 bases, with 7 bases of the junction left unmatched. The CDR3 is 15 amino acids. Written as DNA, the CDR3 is TGTGCCAGCAGTTTCTTACAGGGGGCCCGAGAAAAACTGTTTATT. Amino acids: CASSFLQGAREKLFI.

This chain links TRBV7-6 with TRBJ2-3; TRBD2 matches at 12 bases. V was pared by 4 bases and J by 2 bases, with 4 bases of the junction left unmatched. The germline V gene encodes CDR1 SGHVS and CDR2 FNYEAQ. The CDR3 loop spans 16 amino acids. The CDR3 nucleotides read TGTGCCAGCAGCTCGGGACTAGCGGGCTACACAGATACGCAGTATTTT. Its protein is CASSSGLAGYTDTQYF. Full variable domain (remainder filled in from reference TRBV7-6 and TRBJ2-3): GAGVSQSPRYKVTKRGQDVALRCDPISGHVSLYWYRQALGQGPEFLTYFNYEAQQDKSGLPNDRFSAERPEGSISTLTIQRTEQRDSAMYRCASSSGLAGYTDTQYFGPGTRLTVL.

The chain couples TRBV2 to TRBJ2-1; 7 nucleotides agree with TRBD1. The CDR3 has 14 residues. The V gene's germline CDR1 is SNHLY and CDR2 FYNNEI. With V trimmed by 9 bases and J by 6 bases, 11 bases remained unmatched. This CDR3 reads CAREPRQGSNEQFF. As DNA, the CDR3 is TGTGCCAGGGAGCCGCGACAGGGTAGCAATGAGCAGTTCTTC.

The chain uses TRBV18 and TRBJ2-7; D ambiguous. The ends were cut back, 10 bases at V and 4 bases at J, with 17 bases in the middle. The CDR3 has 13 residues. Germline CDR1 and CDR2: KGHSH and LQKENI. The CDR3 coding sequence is TGTGCCACCACACCCGCGGTCGGGTACGAGCAGTACTTC. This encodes CATTPAVGYEQYF.

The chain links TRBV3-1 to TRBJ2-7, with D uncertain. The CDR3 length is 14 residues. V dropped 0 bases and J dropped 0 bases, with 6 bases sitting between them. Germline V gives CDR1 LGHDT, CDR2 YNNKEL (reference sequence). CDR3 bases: TGTGCCAGCAGCCAAGAACGAAACTCCTACGAGCAGTACTTC. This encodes CASSQERNSYEQYF.